This T cell receptor beta chain was retrieved from a study of T cell responses to AZD1222 COVID-19 vaccine. Assay: immunoSEQ multiplex PCR; the TCRdb copy retains only in-frame clones and omits some. The sample includes 40,000 to 50,000 clones, about 91% seen only once; the top ten take roughly 25%. Comment on this clone: Its specificity is not known.

This CDR3 has 16 residues. V was shortened by 5 bases and J by 0 bases, with 13 bases between the two germline ends. The germline CDR1 and CDR2 sequences are LNHDA and SQIVND (reference sequence). Notes on the study in general: Targets within unmutated variant regions were reportedly found for nearly half of spike-specific TCRs. In a largely white British group with more females than males, clonal diversity was possibly underestimated. The CD4 TCRs associated with vaccination extended across spike and predominated at 160-218 and 743-854.

Sequences were derived from peripheral blood, sampled 28 days after the second AZD1222 dose. This sequence was found in an adult who received the AZD1222 COVID-19 vaccine. The rearrangement links TRBV19 to TRBJ1-4; D is perhaps TRBD1 (5 bases). CDR3 sequence: CASSLPTDATNEKLFF. The CDR3 DNA is TGTGCCAGTAGTCTGCCGACAGATGCAACTAATGAAAAACTGTTTTTT.